This record covers a single T cell receptor (beta chain). Its matching antigen is unknown. Profiled with immunoSEQ multiplex PCR; TCRdb holds only in-frame clones, not every one. The data show about 1 million clones, 75% to 80% seen once. Germline-derived CDR1 and CDR2 are MGHRA and YSYEKL. This CDR3 is built from 14 residues. Losses at the gene ends were 4 bases for V and 2 bases for J; bases not matched to a gene: 2. The entry originates in a study of shared clonotypes between healthy human individuals. Notes on the study in general: In general, naive subsets displayed greater estimated richness than memory subsets did. Rarefaction curves obtained for sorted subsets showed sequencing incomplete despite large depth.

This TCR was sampled from a man between 18 and 29 years old in good health. Some clones in this sample may be carry-over from other donors' samples. Sequenced input: memory CD4+ T cells from PBMCs. Subset noted: CD45RA-negative fraction. The rearrangement links TRBV4-1 to TRBJ2-1, with 7 bases identical to TRBD1. Written as DNA, the CDR3 is TGCGCCAGCAGCCGACAGGGACCCTACAATGAGCAGTTCTTC. Translation: CASSRQGPYNEQFF.